This T cell receptor beta chain was documented in a study of PD-1 blockade in classical Hodgkin lymphoma. Overall study results and limits: Newly diagnosed and completely responding patients shared comparable baseline diversity. Exclusion was applied to patients who started nivolumab under 1 year after ASCT.

All patients experienced relapse after autologous stem cell transplantation, and brentuximab vedotin exposure was variable. Only in-frame clones appear in the TCRdb table, and some are missing; sequencing was by immunoSEQ multiplex PCR. The profile shows approximately 99,000 clones, 89% of them singletons. The germline CDR1 and CDR2 sequences are SNHLY and FYNNEI. The CDR3 length is 15 residues. V was pared by 0 bases and J by 3 bases, with 12 bases between. Concerning this clone itself: The antigen remains unidentified.

Specimen: peripheral blood mononuclear cells (PBMCs), collected before the second cycle of nivolumab. The chain combines TRBV2 with TRBJ2-7, with D possibly being TRBD1 (5 bases). This sequence originates from a human donor with classical Hodgkin lymphoma. DNA for the CDR3: TGTGCCAGCAGTGAAGCGATAGGGGCTTTCTACGAGCAGTACTTC. This sequence encodes CASSEAIGAFYEQYF. Based on the CDR3 plus reference TRBV2 and TRBJ2-7, the full variable domain is EPEVTQTPSHQVTQMGQEVILRCVPISNHLYFYWYRQILGQKVEFLVSFYNNEISEKSEIFDDQFSVERPDGSNFTLKIRSTKLEDSAMYFCASSEAIGAFYEQYFGPGTRLTVT.